Shown below are 20 T cell receptor beta chains from a single sample sequenced in a study of blood T cell repertoires in COVID-19. Here immunoSEQ multiplex PCR was the method, and the copy in TCRdb shows in-frame clones only, minus some. The table has about 110,000 clones, 65% to 80% seen once. The source material was peripheral blood. The source of these receptors is a woman aged 40 to 50 with acute or convalescent COVID-19.

CDR3 protein: CASRALTGELFF. In DNA, the CDR3 is TGTGCCAGCAGAGCGCTAACCGGGGAGCTGTTTTTT. The chain combines TRBV12-3 or TRBV12-4 with TRBJ2-2, with unresolved D. Trimming left V 6 bases short and J 5 bases short, with 7 bases between. There are 12 residues in the CDR3.

This clone was counted once. The genes are TRBV6-5 and TRBJ1-2, with D perhaps TRBD1 (6 bases). This CDR3 comprises 13 residues. Per germline, CDR1 MNHEY and CDR2 SVGAGI. Trimming shortened V by 6 bases and J by 6 bases, and 14 bases separated the two germline ends. The DNA of the CDR3 is TGTGCCAGCAGCCAAAGGGAGGGGGATGGCTACACCTTC. It is translated as CASSQREGDGYTF.

The chain is built from TRBV25-1 and TRBJ1-6; D gene uncertain. V dropped 2 bases and J dropped 7 bases, with 6 bases sitting between them. Germline V CDR1 and CDR2: MGHDK, SYGVNS. The CDR3 totals 13 residues. CDR3 nucleotide sequence: TGTGCCAGCAGTGAAGTCGGGAATTCACCCCTCCACTTT. Its protein is CASSEVGNSPLHF.

This clone was observed a handful of times. V and J are TRBV9 and TRBJ2-3; 8 nucleotides line up with TRBD2. This CDR3 spans 16 amino acids. Germline V lookup: CDR1 SGDLS, CDR2 YYNGEE. Germline trimming cut 0 bases from V and 2 bases from J; bases unmatched to any gene: 5. CDR3 protein: CASSVASGGDTDTQYF. CDR3 bases: TGTGCCAGCAGCGTAGCCAGCGGGGGCGACACAGATACGCAGTATTTT.

The chain has TRBV9 and TRBJ2-1; 9 bases agree with TRBD1. J was trimmed by 3 bases and V by 3 bases; bases with no gene match: 4. CDR1 is SGDLS and CDR2 is YYNGEE in the germline V gene. The CDR3 runs to 15 residues. The CDR3 reads CASSAGDRDYNEQFF. As DNA, the CDR3 is TGTGCCAGCAGCGCGGGGGACAGGGACTACAATGAGCAGTTCTTC.

The chain uses TRBV6-1 and TRBJ2-5; TRBD2 matches at 10 bases. There are 14 residues in the CDR3. V lost 6 bases, J lost 1 base, and 2 bases stayed unmatched. From germline, CDR1 is MNHNS and CDR2 SASEGT. In DNA form, the CDR3 reads TGTGCCAGCAGGTTAGCGGGGGGCCAAGAGACCCAGTACTTC. Encoded protein: CASRLAGGQETQYF.

Only a few counts were recorded for this clone. In DNA form, the CDR3 reads TGTGCCAGCAGCTTAGAAGCCAGGGGAGACTATGGCTACACCTTC. It specifies CASSLEARGDYGYTF. The gene calls are TRBV7-2 and TRBJ1-2, with D maybe TRBD1 (6 bases). With 1 base removed from V and 3 bases from J, the gap between germline ends came to 12 bases. The CDR3 totals 15 residues. CDR1 SGHTA and CDR2 FQGNSA come from the germline V gene.

V gene TRBV13 combines with J gene TRBJ2-5; 10 nucleotides line up with TRBD2. This CDR3 spans 13 amino acids. V shed 8 bases and J 4 bases; nucleotides not matched to a gene: 4. The V gene's germline CDR1 is PRHDT and CDR2 FYEKMQ (reference sequence). The CDR3, as DNA: TGTGCCAGCGAAAAGCGGGGGGGAGAGACCCAGTACTTC. This gives the protein CASEKRGGETQYF. The variable domain in full, with the rest retrieved from reference TRBV13 and TRBJ2-5, is AAGVIQSPRHLIKEKRETATLKCYPIPRHDTVYWYQQGPGQDPQFLISFYEKMQSDKGSIPDRFSAQQFSDYHSELNMSSLELGDSALYFCASEKRGGETQYFGPGTRLLVL.

The chain carries TRBV4-2 and TRBJ2-1; TRBD2 aligns across 7 bases. Germline lookup yields CDR1 LGHNA and CDR2 YNFKEQ. This CDR3 has 15 amino acids. The ends lost 0 bases at V and 3 bases at J; junction bases unmatched: 2. CDR3: CASSQEGGGYNEQFF. CDR3 in DNA: TGTGCCAGCAGCCAAGAAGGCGGGGGCTACAATGAGCAGTTCTTC.

This clone was counted ten times or more. The chain uses TRBV2 and TRBJ1-2; no definite D call. In germline, CDR1 is SNHLY, CDR2 FYNNEI. V lost 7 bases and J 0 bases, leaving 9 bases between the germline ends. CDR3 length equals 13 residues. CDR3 residues: CASIFRANYGYTF. CDR3 in DNA: TGTGCCAGCATTTTCCGAGCTAACTATGGCTACACCTTC.

This chain uses TRBV9 with TRBJ2-2, with 10 positions matching TRBD1. V gave up 7 bases and J gave up 4 bases; unmatched junction bases: 4. This CDR3 has 14 amino acids. Germline V gene sequence: CDR1 SGDLS, CDR2 YYNGEE. As DNA, the CDR3 is TGTGCCAGCGGGGACAGGGGCACCACCGGGGAGCTGTTTTTT. This codes for CASGDRGTTGELFF. The full variable domain, rest sourced from reference TRBV9 and TRBJ2-2, is DSGVTQTPKHLITATGQRVTLRCSPRSGDLSVYWYQQSLDQGLQFLIQYYNGEERAKGNILERFSAQQFPDLHSELNLSSLELGDSALYFCASGDRGTTGELFFGEGSRLTVL.

V usage is TRBV6-1 and J usage is TRBJ1-5, with 8 bases aligning to TRBD1. The trim removed 2 bases at V and 0 bases at J, leaving 12 bases unmatched. The CDR3 extends over 19 amino acids. The germline gives CDR1 MNHNS, CDR2 SASEGT. The CDR3 bases are TGTGCCAGCAGTGAAAGCGGGGACAGGCTGGCTTATAGCAATCAGCCCCAGCATTTT. It translates to CASSESGDRLAYSNQPQHF.

This clone was seen more than once but under ten times. This rearrangement joins TRBV7-7 to TRBJ2-3; 8 bases match TRBD2. Trimming took 5 bases from V and 0 from J; bases not matched to a gene: 7. Per the germline V gene, CDR1 is SSHAT and CDR2 is FNYEAQ (reference sequence). CDR3 length equals 16 residues. CDR3 coding DNA: TGTGCCAGCAGCCCCTCGGGGGGGAGTAGCACAGATACGCAGTATTTT. Translating it yields CASSPSGGSSTDTQYF.

V gene TRBV21-1 combines with J gene TRBJ1-4; TRBD1, the D gene given by the table, was not confirmed from the DNA. TRBV21-1 is a pseudogene segment. This CDR3 is built from 13 residues. The CDR3 spells CASVVQEGEKLFF. The CDR3 coding sequence is TGTGCCAGCGTCGTACAGGAAGGGGAAAAACTGTTTTTT.

CDR3: CSVREAGGSRTYEQYF. In DNA, the CDR3 is TGCAGCGTGCGGGAAGCGGGGGGCTCCCGGACCTACGAGCAGTACTTC. The V call is TRBV29-1, the J call TRBJ2-7; 9 nucleotides match TRBD2. The CDR3 runs to 16 residues. Germline CDR1 SQVTM, CDR2 ANQGSEA. V was clipped by 6 bases and J by 2 bases; unmatched bases: 14.

The genes are TRBV5-1 and TRBJ1-1; D gene ambiguous. Germline CDR1 reads SGHRS; CDR2 reads YFSETQ. V lost 3 bases, J lost 2 bases, and 8 bases lay in between. The length of the CDR3 is 13 residues. CDR3: CASSWRGNTEAFF. The CDR3 DNA reads TGCGCCAGCAGCTGGCGGGGTAACACTGAAGCTTTCTTT.

The J gene is TRBJ2-5, the V gene TRBV7-2; D is perhaps TRBD2 (5 bases). The CDR3 length is 12 residues. The V end lost 4 bases, the J end lost 7 bases, and 10 bases lay between the germline ends. The V gene's germline CDR1 is SGHTA and CDR2 FQGNSA. Written as DNA, the CDR3 is TGTGCCAGCAGCTCCAATCGGGGGACCCAGTACTTC. Its protein is CASSSNRGTQYF. Supplemented by reference TRBV7-2 and TRBJ2-5, the full variable domain reads GAGVSQSPSNKVTEKGKDVELRCDPISGHTALYWYRQSLGQGLEFLIYFQGNSAPDKSGLPSDRFSAERTGGSVSTLTIQRTQQEDSAVYLCASSSNRGTQYFGPGTRLLVL.

Note on this clone: Other DNA sequences from this sample encode an identical CDR3 as well. V is TRBV5-6 and J is TRBJ1-2; D gene unclear. Trimming removed 2 bases from V and 5 bases from J, with 7 bases in between. The CDR3 is 12 residues long. Germline V gives CDR1 SGHDT, CDR2 YYEEEE. CDR3 in DNA: TGTGCCAGCAGCTTACGGGAGTATGGCTACACCTTC. As protein: CASSLREYGYTF.

The CDR3 DNA reads as TGTGCCAGCAGCCCGTATGGGACAGCCCAGTCCATATATTTT. Its translation: CASSPYGTAQSIYF. This sequence joins TRBV7-2 and TRBJ1-3; 7 nucleotides line up with TRBD1. The germline CDR1 and CDR2 sequences are SGHTA and FQGNSA. This CDR3 spans 14 amino acids. V was clipped by 5 bases and J by 11 bases; unmatched bases: 12.

In DNA, the CDR3 is TGTGCCAGCAGCTCCGGACTTACCGGGGAGCTGTTTTTT. The encoded protein is CASSSGLTGELFF. This chain connects TRBV7-8 to TRBJ2-2, with D perhaps TRBD2 (5 bases). There are 13 residues in the CDR3. V lost 4 bases and J 5 bases, leaving 8 bases between the germline ends. Germline V lookup: CDR1 SGHVS, CDR2 FQNEAQ.